A selection of T cell receptor beta chains follows, all from one sample in a study of T cells in Graves' hyperthyroidism and ophthalmopathy. Each CDR3 protein gets one entry after TCRdb re-called the multiplex PCR reads with MiXCR. The table lists 550,000 to 600,000 distinct CDR3 sequences, 40% to 55% of them singletons. Sequenced material: peripheral blood or thyroid tissue (not recorded which). Receptor source: an adult woman with Graves' disease, either hyperthyroidism or ophthalmopathy (not recorded which). The CDR3 runs from the conserved cysteine through the conserved F or W. D genes are given only for firm matches. Not every row has a clone size; where given, it reads once, few, many or a size class.

>few|TRBV29-1|TRBJ1-2|NA|12
TGCAGCGTTGACTGGGCTCATTATGGCTACACCTTC
CSVDWAHYGYTF
>many|TRBV4-1|TRBJ1-2|NA|13
TGCGCCAGCAGCCAGACAGGTTCTCATGGCTACACCTTC
CASSQTGSHGYTF
>NA|TRBV10-2|TRBJ1-2|NA|15
TGCGCCAGCAGCCCTCGGGCACAGATCGAATATGGCTACACCTTC
CASSPRAQIEYGYTF
>many|TRBV6-6|TRBJ1-1|NA|12
TGTGCCAGCAGTTATAGATACCCTGAAGCTTTCTTT
CASSYRYPEAFF
>NA|TRBV19|TRBJ2-5|NA|14
TGTGCCAGTAAGGAAGTGGGGCCCCAAGAGACCCAGTACTTC
CASKEVGPQETQYF
>many|TRBV5-1|TRBJ1-1|NA|11
TGCGCCAGCAGTCTTGGGGCTGAAGCTTTCTTT
CASSLGAEAFF
>NA|TRBV25-1|TRBJ1-1|NA|14
TGTGCCAGCAGTGCCGTAATTTTGAACACTGAAGCTTTCTTT
CASSAVILNTEAFF
>NA|TRBV10-2|TRBJ1-6|TRBD1|15
TGCGCCAGCAGTGCACAGGGACAGGGGGATTCACCCCTCCACTTT
CASSAQGQGDSPLHF
>many|TRBV7-3|TRBJ2-7|NA|14
TGTGCCAGCAGCGAGGCTGGGGGCTCTAGGGAGCAGTACTTC
CASSEAGGSREQYF
>NA|TRBV7-7|TRBJ2-5|TRBD1|15
TGTGCCAGCAGTGCACAACAGGGGGCGCGGGAGACCCAGTACTTC
CASSAQQGARETQYF
>many|TRBV27|TRBJ1-2|NA|13
TGTGCCAGCAGTTTCGGGGGTAACTATGGCTACACCTTC
CASSFGGNYGYTF
>many|TRBV7-9|TRBJ2-7|NA|15
TGTGCCAGCAGCTTAGGGCAGGGTTATAGCTACGAGCAGTACTTC
CASSLGQGYSYEQYF
>NA|TRBV2|TRBJ2-7|NA|12
TGTGCCACGGGGGAGGACGGCTACGAGCAGTACTTC
CATGEDGYEQYF
>many|TRBV25-1|TRBJ2-7|NA|15
TGTGCCAGCAGTGATGTGGGGGATCGTGCCTACGAGCAGTACTTC
CASSDVGDRAYEQYF
>NA|TRBV10-3|TRBJ1-2|NA|15
TGTGCCATCAGTGACGCGACAGTCCTAGTGGGTGGCCACACCTTC
CAISDATVLVGGHTF
>NA|TRBV11-2|TRBJ1-2|TRBD1|15
TGTGCCAGCAGCCCCGGGACAGGGCTACACTATGGCTACACCTTC
CASSPGTGLHYGYTF
>NA|TRBV27|TRBJ1-4|NA|16
TGTGCCAGCAGTTCATCCTATAGTCCAACTAATGAAAAACCGTTTTTT
CASSSSYSPTNEKPFF
>NA|TRBV6-5|TRBJ2-2|NA|16
TGTGCCAGCAGTTTCCAGGGTGCTGGGGGCACCGGGGAGCTGTTTTTT
CASSFQGAGGTGELFF
>NA|TRBV10-1|TRBJ2-7|NA|12
TGCGCCAGCAGCCAGTATAGCTACGAGCAGTACTTC
CASSQYSYEQYF
>NA|TRBV7-3|TRBJ1-1|NA|14
TGTGCCAGCAGCTTGCGGCAGTCGAACACTGAAGCTTTCTTT
CASSLRQSNTEAFF
>many|TRBV11-2|TRBJ2-7|NA|15
TGTGCCAGCAGATCATATACGGGCCGATCCTACGAGCAGTACTTC
CASRSYTGRSYEQYF
>NA|TRBV29-1|TRBJ1-2|NA|11
TGCAGCGTTGACTCCGCGACAGCCTACACCTTC
CSVDSATAYTF
>NA|TRBV7-8|TRBJ1-3|NA|14
TGTGCCAGCAGTATTATACGCTCTGGAAACACCATATATTTT
CASSIIRSGNTIYF
>many|TRBV2|TRBJ1-2|TRBD1|14
TGTGCCAGCGGGCGGACAGGACTTAACTATGGCTACACCTTC
CASGRTGLNYGYTF
>few|TRBV20-1|TRBJ2-7|TRBD2|15
TGCAGTGCTAGAGGGGGGGGAGGAGAGTCCTACGAGCAGTACTTC
CSARGGGGESYEQYF
>NA|TRBV10-3|TRBJ2-7|TRBD1|15
TGTGCCATCAGTGAGTCCGGACAGGCCTCCTACGAGCAGTACTTC
CAISESGQASYEQYF
>NA|TRBV10-3|TRBJ1-2|NA|12
TGTGCCATCAGTGAAGGGGTTTATGGCTACACCTTC
CAISEGVYGYTF
>NA|TRBV2|TRBJ2-1|NA|14
TGTGCCAGCAGGCGGACGCCCGACTACAATGAGCAGTTCTTC
CASRRTPDYNEQFF
>many|TRBV4-3|TRBJ1-5|TRBD1|16
TGCGCCAGCAGCCCCGTTGAACAGGGGAGGAATCAGCCCCAGCATTTT
CASSPVEQGRNQPQHF
>NA|TRBV28|TRBJ1-1|TRBD1|16
TGTGCCAGCAGTTTGCTCGACAGGGCGACGAACACTGAAGCTTTCTTT
CASSLLDRATNTEAFF
>many|TRBV19|TRBJ2-2|NA|14
TGTGCCAGTAGTATGCCGGGGTTAGACCGGGAGCTGTTTTTT
CASSMPGLDRELFF
>many|TRBV6-5|TRBJ1-6|NA|13
TGTGCCAGCAGGCGGGGCGGAAATTCACCCCTCCACTTT
CASRRGGNSPLHF
>NA|TRBV19|TRBJ1-4|NA|16
NA
CASAPRLGGKKKNCFF
>many|TRBV7-8|TRBJ1-2|TRBD1|20
TGTGCCAGCAGCTTAGTGATGGTTCGATATAGGACAGGGGAATATGATGGCTACACCTTC
CASSLVMVRYRTGEYDGYTF
>NA|TRBV7-2|TRBJ1-5|TRBD1|14
TGTGCCAGCAGACCAGGGGGGATCAATCAGCCCCAGCATTTT
CASRPGGINQPQHF
>NA|TRBV29-1|TRBJ1-2|TRBD1|14
TGCAGCAGTAACCAACAGGGGGCTGAGAGTGGCTACACCTTC
CSSNQQGAESGYTF
>few|TRBV29-1|TRBJ1-1|NA|14
TGCAGCCAAGAAGCGGGTGAGGGGAACACTGAAGCTTTCTTT
CSQEAGEGNTEAFF
>NA|TRBV3-1|TRBJ2-2|NA|13
TGTGCCAGCAGCCAAGTAGGAATTTCTGAGCTGTTTTTT
CASSQVGISELFF
>many|TRBV7-2|TRBJ1-5|NA|13
TGTGCCAGCAGCTTAGCACAGGGCCAGCCCCAGCATTTT
CASSLAQGQPQHF
>many|TRBV6-5|TRBJ2-7|NA|13
TGTGCCAGCAGCCAGACAGCCTCCTACGAGCAGTACTTC
CASSQTASYEQYF